These 14 T cell receptor beta chains were sequenced from one sample in a study of T cell responses to AZD1222 COVID-19 vaccine. Method: immunoSEQ multiplex PCR; TCRdb's copy keeps in-frame clones and lacks some. The table records 120,000 or so clones, around 92% of them present only once. The material sequenced was peripheral blood, taken on day 0 of AZD1222 vaccination. The receptors were sampled from an adult in good health.

The chain recombines TRBV21-1 with TRBJ2-7; the DNA was not compared with TRBD2, the D call given in the table. TRBV21-1 is assigned pseudogene status. This CDR3 has 15 residues. The CDR3 reads CASSKEQREYHEQYF. The CDR3 DNA is TGTGCCAGCAGCAAAGAGCAGCGGGAGTACCACGAGCAGTACTTC.

This rearrangement joins TRBV27 to TRBJ2-6; D may be TRBD1 or TRBD2 (6 bases each). The germline V gene has CDR1 MNHEY and CDR2 SMNVEV (reference sequence). This CDR3 is built from 15 residues. V was clipped by 6 bases and J by 2 bases, with 11 bases between them. CDR3 nucleotides: TGTGCCAGCAGGAGGGGGGACACTGGGGCCAACGTCCTGACTTTC. Translation gives CASRRGDTGANVLTF.

The genes are TRBV27 and TRBJ2-3; TRBD2 matches at 11 bases. V trimming: 4 bases; J trimming: 0 bases; junction bases outside the gene matches: 9. CDR1 is MNHEY and CDR2 is SMNVEV in the germline V gene (reference sequence). This CDR3 comprises 18 residues. CDR3 in amino acids: CASSSPRTSGPSTDTQYF. In DNA, the CDR3 is TGTGCCAGCAGTTCTCCTAGGACTAGCGGGCCTAGCACAGATACGCAGTATTTT.

The chain joins TRBV7-3 to TRBJ2-7, with TRBD2 identical over 9 bases. In germline, CDR1 is SGHTA, CDR2 FQGTGA. The V segment lost 2 bases and the J segment 5 bases; nucleotides outside the gene matches: 4. This CDR3 is built from 14 residues. The CDR3 spells CASSLSSSGNEQYF. DNA for the CDR3: TGTGCCAGCAGCTTATCATCTAGCGGGAACGAGCAGTACTTC.

This clone has only a few counts. The V gene is TRBV24-1, the J gene TRBJ2-2, with a tentative D call TRBD1 (6 bases). The CDR3 consists of 15 residues. V was cut by 9 bases and J by 4 bases, with 17 bases left in between. The germline V gene encodes CDR1 KGHDR and CDR2 SFDVKD. The CDR3 region is CATGPDTGSTGELFF. DNA of the CDR3: TGTGCCACCGGCCCGGACACAGGGAGCACCGGGGAGCTGTTTTTT.

This clone was seen just once. V usage is TRBV5-1 and J usage is TRBJ2-1; 8 bases align to TRBD2. Germline V gene lookup returns CDR1 SGHRS and CDR2 YFSETQ. After removal of 0 bases from V and 8 bases from J, the junction contained 10 bases not matched to a gene. This CDR3 has 16 amino acids. CDR3 in amino acids: CASSLEPSGSRHEQFF. In DNA form, the CDR3 reads TGCGCCAGCAGCTTGGAACCCAGCGGGAGTAGGCATGAGCAGTTCTTC.

This clone was detected only a few times. The chain carries TRBV7-9 and TRBJ2-7, with D possibly matching TRBD1 (5 bases). V gave up 5 bases and J gave up 3 bases, with 23 bases separating them. The germline CDR1 and CDR2 sequences are SEHNR and FQNEAQ (reference sequence). The CDR3 length is 17 residues. The CDR3 DNA is TGTGCCAGCAGCACAAATCCGGGCCAGGGAAGGAACTACGAGCAGTACTTC. This gives the protein CASSTNPGQGRNYEQYF. Full variable domain (outside the CDR3, taken from reference TRBV7-9 and TRBJ2-7): DTGVSQNPRHKITKRGQNVTFRCDPISEHNRLYWYRQTLGQGPEFLTYFQNEAQLEKSRLLSDRFSAERPKGSFSTLEIQRTEQGDSAMYLCASSTNPGQGRNYEQYFGPGTRLTVT.

The chain carries TRBV5-1 and TRBJ2-3, with D perhaps assigned TRBD1 or TRBD2 (5 bases each). The CDR3 is 14 residues long. V lost 0 bases, J lost 4 bases, and 9 bases lay in between. The germline V gene encodes CDR1 SGHRS and CDR2 YFSETQ. CDR3 bases: TGCGCCAGCAGCTTGGCTCAGGGAGCAGATACGCAGTATTTT. This gives the protein CASSLAQGADTQYF.

For the CDR3, the DNA is TGTGCCAGCAGCCTTGACAGGGGCCAGCCCCAGCATTTT. Amino acids: CASSLDRGQPQHF. This chain uses TRBV11-2 with TRBJ1-5, with 8 positions matching TRBD1. The junction had 4 bases not matched to a gene; V was cut back by 5 bases and J by 7 bases. CDR3 size: 13 residues. In germline, CDR1 is SGHAT, CDR2 FQNNGV.

The V gene is TRBV4-1, the J gene TRBJ1-1, with 10 nucleotides matching TRBD1. Germline values: CDR1 MGHRA, CDR2 YSYEKL. Unmatched junction bases numbered 6, after V lost 2 bases and J lost 6 bases. The CDR3 runs to 15 residues. CDR3 region: CASSQPDRGFSEAFF. The CDR3 coding sequence is TGCGCCAGCAGCCAACCGGACAGGGGGTTTTCTGAAGCTTTCTTT.

This clone was recorded only once. The chain uses TRBV2 and TRBJ1-2; 12 nucleotides line up with TRBD1. Germline values: CDR1 SNHLY, CDR2 FYNNEI. V gave up 8 bases and J gave up 6 bases; unmatched junction bases: 10. The CDR3 is 15 amino acids. The CDR3 region is CASGTGGSRTNGYTF. The DNA of the CDR3 is TGTGCCAGCGGGACAGGGGGCTCTCGGACTAATGGCTACACCTTC.

The chain joins TRBV18 to TRBJ1-2; TRBD1 agrees at 10 bases. J lost 3 bases, V lost 4 bases, and 5 bases had no gene match. The CDR3 has 15 amino acids. Looked up from germline, CDR1 is KGHSH and CDR2 is LQKENI. CDR3 sequence: CASSQGQGNDYGYTF. DNA of the CDR3: TGTGCCAGCTCACAGGGACAGGGGAATGACTATGGCTACACCTTC.

This chain connects TRBV7-9 to TRBJ2-1; 7 bases match TRBD2. J lost 7 bases, V lost 4 bases, and 7 bases had no gene match. CDR3 length: 14 residues. In germline, CDR1 is SEHNR, CDR2 FQNEAQ (reference sequence). The CDR3 nucleotides are TGTGCCAGCAGCTCTAGCGGTTCTTGGAATGAGCAGTTCTTC. Translated, it gives CASSSSGSWNEQFF.

This sequence joins TRBV27 and TRBJ2-2, with 9 bases identical to TRBD2. The germline V gene encodes CDR1 MNHEY and CDR2 SMNVEV (reference sequence). V dropped 2 bases and J dropped 6; count of bases not matched to a gene: 10. This CDR3 is 17 amino acids long. The CDR3 DNA sequence: TGTGCCAGCAGTTTAGGGCCTAGCGGGAAATCGGCCGGGGAGCTGTTTTTT. Its translation: CASSLGPSGKSAGELFF.